This T cell receptor beta chain was sequenced for a study of T cells in Graves' hyperthyroidism and ophthalmopathy. As to this clonotype: What it binds is unknown.

Orbital computed tomography, thyroid ultrasound, serum thyroxine and TRAb, and clinical symptoms together informed the diagnoses. Study-wide points: The majority of expanded thyroid clonotypes above 0.001 also appeared in blood.

Authors of the study amplified TCR beta CDR3 regions from RNA transcripts. Primed by the HTBI set, a first-round RT-PCR was run on the TCR CDR3. Each CDR3 protein gets one entry after TCRdb re-called the multiplex PCR reads with MiXCR. The sample includes more than 300,000 distinct CDR3 sequences, roughly 14% of them seen just once. The germline V gene encodes CDR1 SGHAT and CDR2 FQNNGV. The CDR3 runs to 13 residues. The junction had 10 bases not matched to a gene; V was cut back by 4 bases and J by 14 bases. The V gene is TRBV11-2, the J gene TRBJ2-1, with 8 bases identical to TRBD2. The source of this sequence is an older woman with Graves' hyperthyroidism. Sample: blood. The CDR3 sequence is CASSSPGLGKEFF. DNA of the CDR3: TGTGCCAGCAGCTCTCCGGGACTAGGGAAGGAGTTCTTC.